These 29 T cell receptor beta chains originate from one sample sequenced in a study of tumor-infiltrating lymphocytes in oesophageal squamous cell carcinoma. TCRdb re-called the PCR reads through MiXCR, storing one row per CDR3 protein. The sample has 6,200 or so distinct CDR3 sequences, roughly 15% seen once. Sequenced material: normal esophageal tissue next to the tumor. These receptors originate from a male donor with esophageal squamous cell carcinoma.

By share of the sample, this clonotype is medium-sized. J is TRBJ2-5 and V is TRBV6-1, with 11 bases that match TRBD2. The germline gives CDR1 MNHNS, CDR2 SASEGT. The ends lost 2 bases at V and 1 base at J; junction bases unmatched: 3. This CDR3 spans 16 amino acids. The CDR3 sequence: CASSELAGGPQETQYF. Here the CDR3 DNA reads TGTGCCAGCAGTGAACTAGCGGGGGGCCCCCAAGAGACCCAGTACTTC.

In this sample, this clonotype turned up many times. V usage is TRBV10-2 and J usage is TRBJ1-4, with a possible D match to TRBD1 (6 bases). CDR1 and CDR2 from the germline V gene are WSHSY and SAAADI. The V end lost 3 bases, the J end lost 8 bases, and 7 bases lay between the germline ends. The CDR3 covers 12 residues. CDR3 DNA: TGCGCCAGCAGTGACCAGGGGGAAAAACTGTTTTTT. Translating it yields CASSDQGEKLFF.

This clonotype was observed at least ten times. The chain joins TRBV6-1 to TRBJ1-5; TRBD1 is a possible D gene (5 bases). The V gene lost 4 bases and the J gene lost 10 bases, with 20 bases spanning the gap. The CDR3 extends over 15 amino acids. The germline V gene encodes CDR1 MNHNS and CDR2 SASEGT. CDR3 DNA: TGTGCCAGCAGTGCAGGGACGGGCGTACAATCCCCCCAGCATTTT. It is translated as CASSAGTGVQSPQHF.

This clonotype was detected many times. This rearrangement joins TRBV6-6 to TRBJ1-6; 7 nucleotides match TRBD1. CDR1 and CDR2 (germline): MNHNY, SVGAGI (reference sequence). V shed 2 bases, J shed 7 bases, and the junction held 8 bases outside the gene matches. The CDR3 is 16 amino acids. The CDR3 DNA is TGTGCCAGCAGTTACGAGGGGGCTGCCTTCAATTCACCCCTCCACTTT. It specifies CASSYEGAAFNSPLHF.

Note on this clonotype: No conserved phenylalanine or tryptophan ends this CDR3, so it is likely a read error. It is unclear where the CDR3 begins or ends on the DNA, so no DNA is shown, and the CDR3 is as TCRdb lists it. The CDR3 region is CASSRTWEGYTFGS. The chain recombines TRBV7-1 with TRBJ2-1; TRBD2 is taken as the D call from the table, unchecked against the DNA. TRBV7-1 qualifies as an ORF whose function is uncertain. The CDR3 region is 14 residues in length, termini included.

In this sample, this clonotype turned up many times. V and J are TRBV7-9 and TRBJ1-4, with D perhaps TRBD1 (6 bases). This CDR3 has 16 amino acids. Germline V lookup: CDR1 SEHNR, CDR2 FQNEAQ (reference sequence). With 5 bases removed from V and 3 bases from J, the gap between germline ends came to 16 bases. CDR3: CASSITGGQANEKLFF. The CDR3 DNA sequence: TGTGCCAGCAGCATAACGGGGGGCCAGGCTAATGAAAAACTGTTTTTT. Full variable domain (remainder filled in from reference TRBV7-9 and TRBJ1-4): DTGVSQNPRHKITKRGQNVTFRCDPISEHNRLYWYRQTLGQGPEFLTYFQNEAQLEKSRLLSDRFSAERPKGSFSTLEIQRTEQGDSAMYLCASSITGGQANEKLFFGSGTQLSVL.

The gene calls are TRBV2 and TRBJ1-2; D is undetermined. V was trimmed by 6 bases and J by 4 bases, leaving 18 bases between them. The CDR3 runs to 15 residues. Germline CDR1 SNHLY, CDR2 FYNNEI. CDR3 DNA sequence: TGTGCCAGCAGGGCCGGACGATCACCGTCCTATGGCTACACCTTC. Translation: CASRAGRSPSYGYTF. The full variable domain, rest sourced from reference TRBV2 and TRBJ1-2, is EPEVTQTPSHQVTQMGQEVILRCVPISNHLYFYWYRQILGQKVEFLVSFYNNEISEKSEIFDDQFSVERPDGSNFTLKIRSTKLEDSAMYFCASRAGRSPSYGYTFGSGTRLTVV.

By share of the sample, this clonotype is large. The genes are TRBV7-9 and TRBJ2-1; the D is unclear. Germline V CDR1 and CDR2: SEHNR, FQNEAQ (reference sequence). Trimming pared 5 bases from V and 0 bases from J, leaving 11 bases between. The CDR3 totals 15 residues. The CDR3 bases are TGTGCCAGCAGCCTCACAGCGAGCTCCTACAATGAGCAGTTCTTC. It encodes CASSLTASSYNEQFF.

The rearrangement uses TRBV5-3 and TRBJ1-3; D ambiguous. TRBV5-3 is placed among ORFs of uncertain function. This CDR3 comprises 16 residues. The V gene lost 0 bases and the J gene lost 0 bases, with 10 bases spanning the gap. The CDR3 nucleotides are TGTGCCAGAAGCTTGGGGGTCGGAAGCTCTGGAAACACCATATATTTT. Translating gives CARSLGVGSSGNTIYF.

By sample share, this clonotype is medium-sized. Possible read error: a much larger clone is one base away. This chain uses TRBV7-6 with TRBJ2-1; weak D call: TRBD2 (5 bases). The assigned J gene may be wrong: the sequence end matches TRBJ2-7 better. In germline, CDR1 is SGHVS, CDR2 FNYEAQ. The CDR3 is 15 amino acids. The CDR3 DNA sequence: TGTGCCAGCAGCTTATCGGCGGGTACCTACAATGAGCAGTACTTC. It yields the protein CASSLSAGTYNEQYF.

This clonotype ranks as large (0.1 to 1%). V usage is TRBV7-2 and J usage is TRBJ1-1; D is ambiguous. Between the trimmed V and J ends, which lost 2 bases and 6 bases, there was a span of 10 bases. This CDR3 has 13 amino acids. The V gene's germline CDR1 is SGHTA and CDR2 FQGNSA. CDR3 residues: CASSLTSSAEAFF. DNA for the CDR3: TGTGCCAGCAGCTTAACATCGAGCGCTGAAGCTTTCTTT.

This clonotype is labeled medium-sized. The CDR3 DNA reads TGTGCCACCAGTGATTGGCTCTGGGGCGCTACCGGCACAGATACGCAGTATTTT. Translating it yields CATSDWLWGATGTDTQYF. The chain links TRBV24-1 to TRBJ2-3; D might be TRBD1 (5 bases). Germline V gene data show CDR1 as KGHDR and CDR2 as SFDVKD. The length of the CDR3 is 18 residues. The V end was cut by 2 bases, the J end by 1 base, with 18 bases between.

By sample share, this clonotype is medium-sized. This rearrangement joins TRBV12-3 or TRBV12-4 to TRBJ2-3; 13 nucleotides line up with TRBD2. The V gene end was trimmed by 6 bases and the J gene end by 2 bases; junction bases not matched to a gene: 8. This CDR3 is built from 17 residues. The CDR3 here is CASRRLAGGRDTDTQYF. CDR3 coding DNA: TGTGCCAGCAGACGACTAGCGGGGGGCCGCGACACAGATACGCAGTATTTT.

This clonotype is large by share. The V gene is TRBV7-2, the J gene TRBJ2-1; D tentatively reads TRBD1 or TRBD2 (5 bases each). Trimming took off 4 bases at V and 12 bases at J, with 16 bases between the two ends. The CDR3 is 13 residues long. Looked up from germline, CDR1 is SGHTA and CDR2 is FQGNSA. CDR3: CASSWDPSAAQFF. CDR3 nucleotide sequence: TGTGCCAGCAGCTGGGACCCGAGTGCGGCGCAGTTCTTC.

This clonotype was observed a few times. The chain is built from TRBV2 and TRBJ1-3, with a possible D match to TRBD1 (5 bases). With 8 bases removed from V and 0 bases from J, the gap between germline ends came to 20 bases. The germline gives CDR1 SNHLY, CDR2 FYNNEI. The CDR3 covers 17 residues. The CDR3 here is CASPKGYGGYSGNTIYF. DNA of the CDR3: TGTGCCAGCCCGAAAGGGTACGGGGGATACTCTGGAAACACCATATATTTT.

The CDR3 DNA follows: TGTGCCAGCAGCTTAACGCCAGGGCCGAGTGGGGGGACTTGGGGTAAGCAGTACTTC. It encodes CASSLTPGPSGGTWGKQYF. This chain joins TRBV7-3 and TRBJ2-5, with D possibly being TRBD2 (6 bases). V lost 0 bases and J 11 bases, leaving 31 bases between the germline ends. This CDR3 contains 19 residues. In germline, CDR1 is SGHTA, CDR2 FQGTGA.

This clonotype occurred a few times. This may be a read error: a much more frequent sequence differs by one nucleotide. In DNA, the CDR3 is TGTGCCATCAGTGAGGGGAAGGGACAGGGGGCTCACGAGCAGTTCTTC. The encoded protein is CAISEGKGQGAHEQFF. The V and J genes are TRBV10-3 and TRBJ2-5; TRBD1 matches 12 bases. The J call is uncertain, as TRBJ2-1 better fits the DNA end. Germline CDR1 reads ENHRY; CDR2 reads SYGVKD. This CDR3 has 16 residues.

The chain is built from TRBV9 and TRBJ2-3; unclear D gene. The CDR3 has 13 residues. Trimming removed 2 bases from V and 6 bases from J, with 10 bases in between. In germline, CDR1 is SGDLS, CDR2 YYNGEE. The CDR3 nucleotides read TGTGCCAGCAGCGTCGTCCAGCTGGATACGCAGTATTTT. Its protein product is CASSVVQLDTQYF.

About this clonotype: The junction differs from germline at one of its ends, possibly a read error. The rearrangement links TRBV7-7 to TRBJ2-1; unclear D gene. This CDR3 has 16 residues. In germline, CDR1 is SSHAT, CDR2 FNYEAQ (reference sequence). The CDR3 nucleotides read TGTGCTAGCAGCCCCTTCCCACTGTGCTCCTACAATGAGCAGTTCTTC. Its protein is CASSPFPLCSYNEQFF.

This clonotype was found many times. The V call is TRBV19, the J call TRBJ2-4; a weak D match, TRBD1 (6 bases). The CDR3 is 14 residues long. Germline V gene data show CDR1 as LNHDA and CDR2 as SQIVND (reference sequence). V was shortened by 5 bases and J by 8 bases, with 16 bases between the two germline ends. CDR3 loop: CASSAQGMRDIQYF. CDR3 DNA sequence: TGTGCCAGTAGTGCGCAGGGGATGAGGGACATTCAGTACTTC.

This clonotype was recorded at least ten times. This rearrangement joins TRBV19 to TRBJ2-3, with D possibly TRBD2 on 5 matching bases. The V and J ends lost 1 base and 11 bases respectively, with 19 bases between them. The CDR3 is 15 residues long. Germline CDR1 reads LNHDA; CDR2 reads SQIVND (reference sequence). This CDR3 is CASSIGRAPGGGQYF. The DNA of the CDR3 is TGTGCCAGTAGTATAGGACGAGCTCCCGGCGGAGGGCAGTATTTT.

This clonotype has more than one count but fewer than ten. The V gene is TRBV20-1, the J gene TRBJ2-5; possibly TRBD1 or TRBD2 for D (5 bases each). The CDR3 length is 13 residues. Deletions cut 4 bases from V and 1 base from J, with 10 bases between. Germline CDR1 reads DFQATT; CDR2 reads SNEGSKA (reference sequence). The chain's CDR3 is CSATGPTQETQYF. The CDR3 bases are TGCAGTGCTACGGGACCGACCCAAGAGACCCAGTACTTC.

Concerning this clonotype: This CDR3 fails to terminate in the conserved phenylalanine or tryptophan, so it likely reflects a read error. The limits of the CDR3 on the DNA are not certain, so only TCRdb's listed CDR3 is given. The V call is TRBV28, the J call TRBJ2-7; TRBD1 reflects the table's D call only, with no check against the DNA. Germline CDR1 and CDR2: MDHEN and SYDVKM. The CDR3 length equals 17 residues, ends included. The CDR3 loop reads CASSASGQGARGYTFGS.

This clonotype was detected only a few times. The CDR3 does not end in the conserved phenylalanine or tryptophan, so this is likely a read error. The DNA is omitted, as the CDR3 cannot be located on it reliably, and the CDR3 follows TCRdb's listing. The CDR3 region is CASSLDSLQGNYGYTFGS. The genes are TRBV11-3 and TRBJ2-7; the table's TRBD1 call for D was not verified on the DNA. Germline V gives CDR1 SGHNT, CDR2 YENEEA. The CDR3 spans 18 amino acids, including both terminal residues.

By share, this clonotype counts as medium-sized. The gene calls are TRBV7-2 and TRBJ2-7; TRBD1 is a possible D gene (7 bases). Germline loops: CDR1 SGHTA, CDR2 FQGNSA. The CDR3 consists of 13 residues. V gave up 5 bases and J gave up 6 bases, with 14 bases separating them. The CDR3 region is CASSRGTAGEQYF. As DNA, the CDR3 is TGTGCCAGCAGCCGCGGGACAGCTGGCGAGCAGTACTTC.

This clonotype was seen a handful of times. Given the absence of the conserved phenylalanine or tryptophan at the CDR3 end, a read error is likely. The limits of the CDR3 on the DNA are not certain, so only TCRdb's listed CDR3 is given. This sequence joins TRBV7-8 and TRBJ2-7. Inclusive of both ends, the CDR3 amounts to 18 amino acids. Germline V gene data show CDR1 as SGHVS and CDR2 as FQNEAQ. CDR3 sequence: CASSLVMAESSYEQYFGN.

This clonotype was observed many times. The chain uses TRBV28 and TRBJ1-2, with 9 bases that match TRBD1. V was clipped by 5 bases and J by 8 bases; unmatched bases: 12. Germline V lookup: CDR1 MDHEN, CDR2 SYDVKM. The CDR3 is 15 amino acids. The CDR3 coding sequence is TGTGCCAGCAGTGCCTCGGGACAGGGTGCGAGAGGCTACACCTTC. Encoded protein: CASSASGQGARGYTF.

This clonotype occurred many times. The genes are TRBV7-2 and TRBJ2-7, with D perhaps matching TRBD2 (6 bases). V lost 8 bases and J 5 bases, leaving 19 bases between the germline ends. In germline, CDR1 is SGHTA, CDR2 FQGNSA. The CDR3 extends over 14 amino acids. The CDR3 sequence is CASASGRGGNEQYF. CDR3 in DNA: TGTGCCAGCGCTTCCGGGCGGGGCGGGAACGAGCAGTACTTC.

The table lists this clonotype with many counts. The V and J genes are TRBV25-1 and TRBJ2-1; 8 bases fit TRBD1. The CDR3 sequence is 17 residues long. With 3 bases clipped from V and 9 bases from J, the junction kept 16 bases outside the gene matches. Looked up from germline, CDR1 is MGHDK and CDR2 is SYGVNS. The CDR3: CASSDSRWDRSLGEQFF. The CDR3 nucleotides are TGTGCCAGCAGTGATAGTCGGTGGGACAGGTCGTTGGGTGAGCAGTTCTTC.